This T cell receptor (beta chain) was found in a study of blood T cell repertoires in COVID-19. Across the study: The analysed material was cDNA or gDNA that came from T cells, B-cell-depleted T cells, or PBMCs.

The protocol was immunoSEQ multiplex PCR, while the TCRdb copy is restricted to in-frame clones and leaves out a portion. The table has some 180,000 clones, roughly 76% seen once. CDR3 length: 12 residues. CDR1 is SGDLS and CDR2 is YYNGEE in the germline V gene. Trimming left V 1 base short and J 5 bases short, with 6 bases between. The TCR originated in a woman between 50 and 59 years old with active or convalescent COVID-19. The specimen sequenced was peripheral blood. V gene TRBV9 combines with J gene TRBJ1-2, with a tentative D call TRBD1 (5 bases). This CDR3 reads CASSVSGYGYTF. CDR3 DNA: TGTGCCAGCAGCGTATCAGGGTATGGCTACACCTTC.